The 4 T cell receptor beta chains listed next were all sequenced from one sample in a study of blood T cell repertoires in COVID-19. Assay used: immunoSEQ multiplex PCR; TCRdb lists only in-frame clones, some missing. This table holds just over 300,000 clones, more than 75% found once. Source material: PBMCs or T cells enriched from blood (not recorded which). These receptors came from a young man who had recovered from COVID-19.

The chain carries TRBV19 and TRBJ2-2; 8 bases are a match to TRBD1. Looked up from germline, CDR1 is LNHDA and CDR2 is SQIVND (reference sequence). V trimming: 0 bases; J trimming: 5 bases; junction bases outside the gene matches: 11. The CDR3 loop spans 18 amino acids. CDR3 region: CASSIEGWGQALTGELFF. In DNA, the CDR3 is TGTGCCAGTAGTATAGAGGGTTGGGGACAGGCCTTAACCGGGGAGCTGTTTTTT.

The table lists this clone with a count of one. The rearrangement links TRBV9 to TRBJ2-3; 8 bases are a match to TRBD2. Germline V CDR1 and CDR2: SGDLS, YYNGEE. The CDR3 runs 16 residues. With 2 bases clipped from V and 0 bases from J, the junction kept 5 bases outside the gene matches. The CDR3 sequence: CASSVASGSSTDTQYF. The CDR3 DNA reads TGTGCCAGCAGCGTGGCTAGCGGGTCTAGCACAGATACGCAGTATTTT. Full variable domain (remainder filled in from reference TRBV9 and TRBJ2-3): DSGVTQTPKHLITATGQRVTLRCSPRSGDLSVYWYQQSLDQGLQFLIQYYNGEERAKGNILERFSAQQFPDLHSELNLSSLELGDSALYFCASSVASGSSTDTQYFGPGTRLTVL.

DNA of the CDR3: TGTGCCAGCAGTGCGGGCGGGAGGGCCTCCGCAGATACGCAGTATTTT. Translating it yields CASSAGGRASADTQYF. This sequence joins TRBV6-4 and TRBJ2-3; the match to TRBD2 covers 9 bases. CDR3 length: 16 amino acids. The germline CDR1 and CDR2 sequences are MRHNA and SNTAGT. The V and J ends lost 4 bases and 4 bases, in that order; junction bases with no gene match: 9.

The chain employs TRBV19 and TRBJ1-1; D remains ambiguous. Trimming removed 5 bases at V and 6 bases at J, with 16 bases between. CDR3 length: 14 amino acids. CDR1 and CDR2 (germline): LNHDA, SQIVND (reference sequence). The CDR3 bases are TGTGCCAGTAGTGCCCTATTCGTGTACCCTGAAGCTTTCTTT. Residues: CASSALFVYPEAFF.